This T cell receptor beta chain was obtained from a study of T-cell memory formation after mild COVID-19. Notes on the study in general: Clones that contracted from day 15 to 85 had balanced CD4/CD8; later expanders were CD4+ biased. Whether day 37 second-wave clones are SARS-CoV-2-specific was not confirmed. Detection of some responders pre-infection suggested pre-existing cross-reactive memory T cells participated.

TCRdb analysed the 5' RACE reads with MiXCR anew, one entry per CDR3 protein. Of hundreds of thousands of distinct CDR3 sequences detected, more than 20% appear once; the ten largest clones hold around 13%. To note about this clonotype: The antigen is unknown. The junction does not match germline at one end; this may be a read error.

Germline CDR1 is SQVTM and CDR2 is ANQGSEA. The CDR3 length is 14 residues. The sample was PBMCs or a T cell subset sorted from them (not recorded which). The chain couples TRBV29-1 to TRBJ2-1, with a weak D call TRBD2 (5 bases). The TCR was taken from an adult woman who had mild COVID-19 (a few samples of this study predate the infection). Cell type and time point are not known. In DNA, the CDR3 is TGCAGCGTAGAAGATACTAGACGTTATGGTGAGCAGTTCTTC. Amino acids: CSVEDTRRYGEQFF.